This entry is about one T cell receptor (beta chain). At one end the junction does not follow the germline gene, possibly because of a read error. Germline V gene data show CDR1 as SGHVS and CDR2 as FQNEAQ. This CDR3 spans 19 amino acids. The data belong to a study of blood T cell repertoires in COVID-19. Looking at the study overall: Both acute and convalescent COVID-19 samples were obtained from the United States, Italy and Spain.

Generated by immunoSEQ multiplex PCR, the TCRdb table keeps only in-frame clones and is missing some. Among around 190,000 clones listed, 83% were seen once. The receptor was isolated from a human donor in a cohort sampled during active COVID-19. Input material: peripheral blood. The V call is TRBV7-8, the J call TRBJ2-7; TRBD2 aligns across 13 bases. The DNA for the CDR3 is TGTGCCAGCAGCGTAGCCGGGACTAGCGGGATGCTCATCTCCTACGAGCAGTACTTC. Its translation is CASSVAGTSGMLISYEQYF.